This T cell receptor beta chain was found in a study of blood T cell repertoires in COVID-19. As handled by the study authors: Reference gene primer amplification gave nucleated cell count estimates. Data came from immunoSEQ multiplex PCR; TCRdb stores just in-frame clones and leaves some out. V, J and clone size reflect that table, while D and trimming were determined from the DNA. Here the sample spans hundreds of thousands of clones, 84% being singletons. Germline assignment: CDR1 WSHSY and CDR2 SAAADI. The CDR3 loop spans 19 amino acids. Trimming removed 1 base from V and 7 bases from J; junction bases left unmatched: 18.

Sequenced: peripheral blood. This TCR derives from a woman of 80 years or more with active or convalescent COVID-19. The chain couples TRBV10-2 to TRBJ2-5; TRBD2 aligns across 10 bases. As DNA, the CDR3 is TGCGCCAGCAGTGAGTACGGGGCCCCAACTAGCGGGGAGTCGACGACCCAGTACTTC. Its protein product is CASSEYGAPTSGESTTQYF.